This entry concerns a single TCR beta chain. The data were obtained in a study of T cell changes during pregnancy in multiple sclerosis. J was trimmed by 7 bases and V by 0 bases; bases with no gene match: 3. This CDR3 comprises 14 residues. The germline gives CDR1 SGHRS, CDR2 YFSETQ. Clones were read by immunoSEQ multiplex PCR, and TCRdb kept only the in-frame ones, dropping some. The sample holds roughly 100,000 clones, 85% to 95% seen once. Sequenced material: peripheral blood, taken after pregnancy. This sequence joins TRBV5-1 and TRBJ1-4, with 7 bases fitting TRBD1. This TCR came from a female donor with multiple sclerosis, enrolled in a pregnancy study. The CDR3 spells CASSLVGGGEKLFF. The CDR3 DNA follows: TGCGCCAGCAGCTTGGTAGGGGGCGGTGAAAAACTGTTTTTT.